This T cell receptor (beta chain) was observed in a study of neurological immune-mediated disorders. Study-wide results and limits: The highest TCR clonal expansion occurred in HTLV-1-associated myelopathy; multiple sclerosis fell below healthy controls. Among expanded clones, no CDR3 amino acid sequences were shared across subjects, a pattern suggesting private repertoires in all groups.

The sample holds many counts of this clonotype. Its target is unknown. V lost 1 base and J lost 2; bases outside the gene matches: 8. The CDR3 loop spans 17 amino acids. CDR1 DFQATT and CDR2 SNEGSKA come from the germline V gene (reference sequence). A 10-nucleotide random UMI tagged transcripts in template-switch 5'RACE cDNA synthesis. TCRdb re-called the 5' RACE reads with MiXCR, one entry per CDR3 protein. The sample has around 31,000 distinct CDR3 sequences, about 4% seen once. The sorted libraries were made from over 800,000 CD4+ or CD8+ T cells. This sequence joins TRBV20-1 and TRBJ2-2; 9 positions match TRBD2. Sequenced material: CD4+ T cells from blood. This receptor was obtained from a middle-aged woman in good health. The CDR3 DNA follows: TGCAGTGCTAGAGCGACCGTTAGCGGGGGAAACACCGGGGAGCTGTTTTTT. Protein: CSARATVSGGNTGELFF.